This T cell receptor (beta chain) was obtained from a study of naive and memory T cell subsets. Study conclusions and caveats: Possibly reflecting memory cells re-expressing CD45RA, a few larger clonotypes occurred in naive repertoires, especially CD8. Over 95% of naive TCR sequences appeared only once after error correction, unlike memory subsets. No ground truth validated the naive and memory repertoire findings.

Cells stained for CD3, CD4, CD8, CD45RA, CD27 and viability were sorted into four CD45RA/CD27 subsets. CDR1 and CDR2 (germline): LNHNV, YYDKDF (reference sequence). This CDR3 has 14 amino acids. V was pared by 6 bases and J by 4 bases, with 13 bases between. The beta constant-region primer was an equimolar mix of two oligonucleotides covering TRBC1 and TRBC2. Nested alpha and beta constant-region primers with the SP2 primer drove four PCR rounds on ligated cDNA. An oligonucleotide with the SP2 primer and a 12-nucleotide UMI was ligated to the cDNA 3' end. TCRdb fed the UMI-ligation and nested PCR reads into MiXCR, producing one record per CDR3 protein. The sample lists over 110,000 distinct CDR3 sequences, approximately 21% occurring once. This clonotype has just a few counts. What it binds is unknown.

The J gene is TRBJ1-5, the V gene TRBV15; the D is unclear. Sequences were obtained from naive CD8+ T cells from blood. The TCR was taken from a human donor in good health. The CDR3 DNA follows: TGTGCCACCAGTAGTACCGATTTAAATCAGCCCCAGCATTTT. The encoded protein is CATSSTDLNQPQHF.